This TCR beta chain was identified during a study of CD8+CD57+ T cells in acquired aplastic anemia. Genomic DNA provided the template from which TCR beta VDJ and CDR3 profiles were obtained. Each CDR3 protein is one row after TCRdb ran MiXCR on the reads. The table lists around 500,000 distinct CDR3 sequences, approximately 33% of them singletons. The patients chosen for sequencing had shown expansion of CD8+CD57+ cells (detected by flow cytometry). Germline values: CDR1 LGHNA, CDR2 YNFKEQ. The CDR3 extends over 15 amino acids. V trimming: 0 bases; J trimming: 1 base; junction bases outside the gene matches: 0. This clonotype was observed a few times.

The V call is TRBV4-2, the J call TRBJ1-3, with 7 bases aligning to TRBD1. The sequencing sample was made of sorted CD4+, CD8+, or CD8+CD57+ T cells (not recorded which) from PBMCs. The sequence came from a human donor with aplastic anemia. CDR3: CASSQEQGSGNTIYF. The CDR3 DNA is TGTGCCAGCAGCCAAGAACAGGGGTCTGGAAACACCATATATTTT.